The 31 T cell receptor beta chains presented below share a single source sample, sequenced in a study of identifying expanded T cells in peripheral blood. Clones were read by immunoSEQ multiplex PCR, and TCRdb kept only the in-frame ones, dropping some. The data contain more than 95,000 clones, 84% of them singletons. Sequenced: blood. The receptors derive from a person aged 18-69 years in good health.

The rearrangement uses TRBV5-4 and TRBJ1-2, with a tentative D call TRBD1 (6 bases). The CDR3 extends over 14 amino acids. Germline values: CDR1 SGHNT, CDR2 YYREEE (reference sequence). The V gene lost 6 bases and the J gene lost 4 bases, with 16 bases spanning the gap. CDR3 nucleotides: TGTGCCAGCATGAGAGGGGGGGGCCTCTATGGCTACACCTTC. Its protein product is CASMRGGGLYGYTF.

The V call is TRBV7-2, the J call TRBJ2-2, with a possible D match to TRBD1 (5 bases). The CDR3 has 15 residues. Trimming pared 5 bases from V and 3 bases from J, leaving 13 bases between. The germline V gene encodes CDR1 SGHTA and CDR2 FQGNSA. The CDR3 DNA reads TGTGCCAGCAGCCGCATGGGGCCCTACACCGGGGAGCTGTTTTTT. Residues: CASSRMGPYTGELFF.

V is TRBV6-5 and J is TRBJ1-2; TRBD1 agrees at 8 bases. Germline assignment: CDR1 MNHEY and CDR2 SVGAGI. The J segment lost 7 bases and the V segment lost 6 bases, leaving 10 bases of the junction unmatched. The CDR3 loop spans 14 amino acids. The CDR3 DNA reads as TGTGCCAGCAGGCCCTCCTGGACAGGGTCTGGCTACACCTTC. This translates into CASRPSWTGSGYTF.

This chain connects TRBV29-1 to TRBJ1-1; D unresolved. This CDR3 spans 13 amino acids. Germline V lookup: CDR1 SQVTM, CDR2 ANQGSEA. V dropped 4 bases and J dropped 1 base, with 10 bases sitting between them. For the CDR3, the DNA is TGCAGCGTTGCGGAACAAGGGAACACTGAAGCTTTCTTT. It codes for CSVAEQGNTEAFF. The complete variable domain, with remaining parts taken from reference TRBV29-1 and TRBJ1-1, reads SAVISQKPSRDICQRGTSLTIQCQVDSQVTMMFWYRQQPGQSLTLIATANQGSEATYESGFVIDKFPISRPNLTFSTLTVSNMSPEDSSIYLCSVAEQGNTEAFFGQGTRLTVV.

The chain carries TRBV5-1 and TRBJ2-7, with 9 bases matching TRBD1. CDR1 is SGHRS and CDR2 is YFSETQ in the germline V gene. The J segment lost 7 bases and the V segment lost 3 bases, leaving 14 bases of the junction unmatched. The CDR3 covers 16 residues. In nucleotides, the CDR3 is TGCGCCAGCAGCTACACACGACAGGGGGGGTTTGGAGAGCAGTACTTC. Amino acid sequence: CASSYTRQGGFGEQYF.

This chain connects TRBV5-6 to TRBJ1-1, with TRBD1 matching over 7 bases. With V trimmed by 2 bases and J by 6 bases, 10 bases remained unmatched. Germline values: CDR1 SGHDT, CDR2 YYEEEE. The CDR3 covers 15 residues. CDR3 coding DNA: TGTGCCAGCAGCTTCGACAGGGTTGAGGGAGCTGAAGCTTTCTTT. It is translated as CASSFDRVEGAEAFF.

The J gene is TRBJ1-6, the V gene TRBV28; 7 nucleotides match TRBD1. V lost 5 bases to trimming and J lost 0 bases; unmatched junction nucleotides: 28. The CDR3 is 24 residues long. Per germline, CDR1 MDHEN and CDR2 SYDVKM. The CDR3 spells CASSRPGSPTGQIDPSSYNSPLHF. Written as DNA, the CDR3 is TGTGCCAGCAGTAGGCCGGGATCCCCAACGGGACAGATCGACCCGAGCTCCTATAATTCACCCCTCCACTTT.

The rearrangement joins TRBV7-9 to TRBJ1-5; D is unclear. Germline values: CDR1 SEHNR, CDR2 FQNEAQ (reference sequence). The CDR3 totals 16 residues. Trimming shortened V by 1 base and J by 4 bases, and 14 bases separated the two germline ends. This chain's CDR3 is CASSLGILSANQPQHF. The DNA for the CDR3 is TGTGCCAGCAGCTTAGGGATCTTGTCAGCTAATCAGCCCCAGCATTTT.

Worth noting for this clone: One end of the junction varies from germline; a read error may be responsible. The J gene is TRBJ2-7, the V gene TRBV2; D may be TRBD1 (6 bases). The CDR3 spans 10 residues. Germline CDR1 SNHLY, CDR2 FYNNEI. The CDR3 region is CASNIGTPRF. CDR3 in DNA: TGTGCCAGCAACATCGGGACACCTCGGTTC.

DNA of the CDR3: TGTGCCAGCAGACCCGGGACATTCCTGGGGACAGATACGCAGTATTTT. Translation: CASRPGTFLGTDTQYF. The chain carries TRBV11-2 and TRBJ2-3; perhaps TRBD1 as D (6 bases). Germline assignment: CDR1 SGHAT and CDR2 FQNNGV. The CDR3 length is 16 residues. V lost 6 bases and J 3 bases, leaving 19 bases between the germline ends.

Here the CDR3 reads CASRKQGADQPQHF. The CDR3, as DNA: TGTGCCAGTAGAAAACAGGGGGCTGACCAGCCCCAGCATTTT. V gene TRBV19 combines with J gene TRBJ1-5; TRBD1 aligns across 9 bases. CDR1 LNHDA and CDR2 SQIVND come from the germline V gene (reference sequence). This CDR3 is built from 14 residues. Trimming at V came to 6 bases and at J to 7 bases, leaving 7 bases not matched to a gene.

This rearrangement joins TRBV6-5 to TRBJ1-4; D may be TRBD1 (6 bases). The V gene's germline CDR1 is MNHEY and CDR2 SVGAGI. V was cut by 5 bases and J by 11 bases, with 18 bases left in between. The CDR3 covers 14 residues. Here the CDR3 DNA reads TGTGCCAGCAGTGGAATGGGGGCCGGCGGGAAACTGTTTTTT. This gives the protein CASSGMGAGGKLFF.

The J gene is TRBJ2-7, the V gene TRBV18; D is undetermined. The CDR3 has 13 residues. Looked up from germline, CDR1 is KGHSH and CDR2 is LQKENI. V was cut by 2 bases and J by 2 bases, with 7 bases left in between. CDR3 sequence reads: CASSPGDAYEQYF. As DNA, the CDR3 is TGTGCCAGCTCACCAGGCGACGCCTACGAGCAGTACTTC. Filled out from reference TRBV18 and TRBJ2-7, the complete variable domain reads NAGVMQNPRHLVRRRGQEARLRCSPMKGHSHVYWYRQLPEEGLKFMVYLQKENIIDESGMPKERFSAEFPKEGPSILRIQQVVRGDSAAYFCASSPGDAYEQYFGPGTRLTVT.

The CDR3: CASSEYLSTGGGEETQYF. In nucleotides, the CDR3 is TGTGCCAGCAGTGAATATCTTAGTACAGGGGGAGGTGAAGAGACCCAGTACTTC. The chain employs TRBV25-1 and TRBJ2-5, with TRBD1 matching over 8 bases. Germline CDR1 is MGHDK and CDR2 is SYGVNS. The V segment lost 0 bases and the J segment 3 bases; nucleotides outside the gene matches: 12. The CDR3 is 18 residues long.

The chain employs TRBV4-2 and TRBJ2-5; the D gene is possibly TRBD2 (6 bases). The germline V and J ends were trimmed by 0 bases and 2 bases, with 13 bases remaining between them. CDR3 length equals 16 residues. Germline values: CDR1 LGHNA, CDR2 YNFKEQ. CDR3 in amino acids: CASSQDQGGFQETQYF. CDR3 bases: TGTGCCAGCAGCCAAGATCAGGGAGGATTTCAAGAGACCCAGTACTTC.

The chain uses TRBV7-2 and TRBJ2-1; 8 nucleotides agree with TRBD1. Germline CDR1 reads SGHTA; CDR2 reads FQGNSA. V shed 5 bases, J shed 16 bases, and the junction held 13 bases outside the gene matches. The CDR3 length is 13 residues. As DNA, the CDR3 is TGTGCCAGCAGCGTACCTGAGGACAGGGCAGGTTTCTTC. Protein sequence: CASSVPEDRAGFF.

This clone was recorded a few times. The CDR3, as DNA: TGTGCCAGCAGTGACGAATCGATGGGGAGTATGAACACTGAAGCTTTCTTT. Residues: CASSDESMGSMNTEAFF. The rearrangement uses TRBV6-1 and TRBJ1-1; D call uncertain. V lost 3 bases and J 0 bases, leaving 17 bases between the germline ends. The CDR3 length is 17 residues. Germline V gene sequence: CDR1 MNHNS, CDR2 SASEGT.

As for this clone: Other DNA sequences in this sample translate to the same CDR3. V is TRBV6-1 and J is TRBJ1-2, with D maybe TRBD1 (5 bases). This CDR3 spans 12 amino acids. From germline, CDR1 is MNHNS and CDR2 SASEGT. Deletions cut 2 bases from V and 5 bases from J, with 6 bases between. CDR3 bases: TGTGCCAGCAGTGAAAGGGGATATGGCTACACCTTC. Protein sequence: CASSERGYGYTF.

This clone was seen just once. The chain combines TRBV6-5 with TRBJ2-1; TRBD1 agrees at 9 bases. Looked up from germline, CDR1 is MNHEY and CDR2 is SVGAGI. V trimming: 5 bases; J trimming: 6 bases; junction bases outside the gene matches: 5. This CDR3 has 14 amino acids. CDR3 protein: CASSPGTGINEQFF. The CDR3 DNA is TGTGCCAGCAGTCCTGGGACAGGGATCAATGAGCAGTTCTTC.

V is TRBV7-9 and J is TRBJ1-2; D not resolved. The CDR3 runs to 11 residues. V lost 3 bases, J lost 8 bases, and 7 bases lay in between. CDR1 SEHNR and CDR2 FQNEAQ come from the germline V gene (reference sequence). CDR3 protein: CASSFGYGYTF. CDR3 in DNA: TGTGCCAGCAGCTTTGGGTACGGCTACACCTTC.

V is TRBV2 and J is TRBJ2-3; 8 nucleotides agree with TRBD2. V shed 6 bases and J 2 bases; nucleotides not matched to a gene: 10. The germline gives CDR1 SNHLY, CDR2 FYNNEI. The CDR3 extends over 16 amino acids. CDR3 loop: CASSPWSRGATDTQYF. The DNA of the CDR3 is TGTGCCAGCAGCCCGTGGTCGCGGGGGGCCACAGATACGCAGTATTTT.

This rearrangement joins TRBV18 to TRBJ1-5; D call uncertain. The CDR3 is 13 residues long. Looked up from germline, CDR1 is KGHSH and CDR2 is LQKENI. Trimming stripped 6 bases from V and 3 bases from J, with 9 bases between. The CDR3 reads CASSPQNNQPQHF. The CDR3 DNA sequence: TGTGCCAGCTCTCCCCAGAACAATCAGCCCCAGCATTTT.

The V call is TRBV19, the J call TRBJ2-5, with TRBD2 matching over 7 bases. The CDR3 sequence is 16 residues long. Trimming took 1 base from V and 3 from J; bases not matched to a gene: 8. Germline assignment: CDR1 LNHDA and CDR2 SQIVND (reference sequence). The CDR3 reads CASSIASLGREETQYF. The CDR3, as DNA: TGTGCCAGTAGTATAGCCAGTTTAGGGAGGGAAGAGACCCAGTACTTC.

The chain carries TRBV7-2 and TRBJ1-1; possible D gene TRBD1, 5 bases. CDR3 size: 14 residues. Looked up from germline, CDR1 is SGHTA and CDR2 is FQGNSA. V lost 6 bases, J lost 0 bases, and 11 bases lay in between. The CDR3 loop is CASRSGTLNTEAFF. DNA of the CDR3: TGTGCCAGCAGATCCGGGACTCTGAACACTGAAGCTTTCTTT.

This clone was counted a single time. The chain joins TRBV18 to TRBJ1-5; a possible D gene is TRBD1 (5 bases). CDR3 size: 18 residues. The ends were cut back, 2 bases at V and 0 bases at J, with 17 bases in the middle. The germline V gene has CDR1 KGHSH and CDR2 LQKENI. CDR3 protein: CASSPFRQGRISNQPQHF. The CDR3 bases are TGTGCCAGCTCACCATTCCGGCAGGGAAGGATTAGCAATCAGCCCCAGCATTTT.

This sequence joins TRBV19 and TRBJ1-2; no definite D call. Germline CDR1 LNHDA, CDR2 SQIVND (reference sequence). The V and J ends lost 3 bases and 8 bases respectively, with 10 bases between them. The CDR3 spans 12 residues. The CDR3, as DNA: TGTGCCAGTAGTATCTCGAGTAGGGGCTACACCTTC. Protein: CASSISSRGYTF.

The chain is built from TRBV4-1 and TRBJ1-5, with D unresolved. Germline-derived CDR1 and CDR2 are MGHRA and YSYEKL. V dropped 4 bases and J dropped 3 bases, with 7 bases sitting between them. CDR3 length equals 13 residues. CDR3 loop: CASSPLLNQPQHF. The DNA of the CDR3 is TGCGCCAGCAGCCCCTTGCTCAATCAGCCCCAGCATTTT.

V is TRBV4-3 and J is TRBJ2-7; D is undetermined. In germline, CDR1 is LGHNA, CDR2 YSLEER. V was cut by 5 bases and J by 3 bases, with 11 bases left in between. The CDR3 totals 13 residues. The CDR3 DNA sequence: TGCGCCAGCAGCGCCTACCAATTCTACGAGCAGTACTTC. Its protein is CASSAYQFYEQYF.

The chain uses TRBV14 and TRBJ1-3; D not certain. This CDR3 region has 14 residues. V lost 3 bases and J 4 bases, leaving 10 bases between the germline ends. In germline, CDR1 is SGHDN, CDR2 FVKESK. The CDR3 sequence: CASSHPLQGNTIYF. CDR3 nucleotide sequence: TGTGCCAGCAGCCACCCTTTACAGGGAAACACCATATATTTT. Combining the CDR3 with reference TRBV14 and TRBJ1-3 gives the whole variable domain EAGVTQFPSHSVIEKGQTVTLRCDPISGHDNLYWYRRVMGKEIKFLLHFVKESKQDESGMPNNRFLAERTGGTYSTLKVQPAELEDSGVYFCASSHPLQGNTIYFGEGSWLTVV.

This sequence joins TRBV25-1 and TRBJ1-2; a weak D match, TRBD1 (6 bases). There are 13 residues in the CDR3. CDR1 and CDR2 (germline): MGHDK, SYGVNS. Trimming stripped 7 bases from V and 0 bases from J, with 9 bases between. The CDR3 region is CASIKGANYGYTF. CDR3 nucleotides: TGTGCCAGCATCAAGGGGGCTAACTATGGCTACACCTTC.

This clone was observed a single time. V and J are TRBV10-1 and TRBJ2-3; 11 positions match TRBD2. The ends lost 6 bases at V and 2 bases at J; junction bases unmatched: 7. This CDR3 has 16 amino acids. From germline, CDR1 is WNHNN and CDR2 SYGVQD (reference sequence). The DNA for the CDR3 is TGCGCCAGCAGCGGGACTAGCGGTCCCTACACAGATACGCAGTATTTT. This sequence encodes CASSGTSGPYTDTQYF.